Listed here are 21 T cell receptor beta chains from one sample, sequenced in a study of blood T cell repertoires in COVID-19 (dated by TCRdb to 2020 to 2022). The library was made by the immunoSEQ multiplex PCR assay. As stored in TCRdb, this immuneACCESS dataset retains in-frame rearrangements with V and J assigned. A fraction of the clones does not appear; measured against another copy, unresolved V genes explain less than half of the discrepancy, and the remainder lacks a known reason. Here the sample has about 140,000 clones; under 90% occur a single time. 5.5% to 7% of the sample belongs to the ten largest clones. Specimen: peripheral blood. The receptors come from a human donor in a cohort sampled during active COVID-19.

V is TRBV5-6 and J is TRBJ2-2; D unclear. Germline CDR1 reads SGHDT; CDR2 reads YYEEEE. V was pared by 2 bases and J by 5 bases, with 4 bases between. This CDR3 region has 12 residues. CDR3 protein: CASSFTTGELFF. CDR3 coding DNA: TGTGCCAGCAGCTTTACAACCGGGGAGCTGTTTTTT.

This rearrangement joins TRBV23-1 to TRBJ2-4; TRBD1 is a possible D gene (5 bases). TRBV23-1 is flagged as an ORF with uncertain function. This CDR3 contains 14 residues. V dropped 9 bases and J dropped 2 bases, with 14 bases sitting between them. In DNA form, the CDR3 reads TGCGCCAGTCTCAGGGTGGGATCCAAAAACATTCAGTACTTC. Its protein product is CASLRVGSKNIQYF.

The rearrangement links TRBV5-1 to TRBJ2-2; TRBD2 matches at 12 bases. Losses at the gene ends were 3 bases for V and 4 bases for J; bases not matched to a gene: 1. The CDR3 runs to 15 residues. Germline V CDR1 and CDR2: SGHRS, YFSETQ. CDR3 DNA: TGCGCCAGCAGCTCGACTAGCGGGGGCACCGGGGAGCTGTTTTTT. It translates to CASSSTSGGTGELFF.

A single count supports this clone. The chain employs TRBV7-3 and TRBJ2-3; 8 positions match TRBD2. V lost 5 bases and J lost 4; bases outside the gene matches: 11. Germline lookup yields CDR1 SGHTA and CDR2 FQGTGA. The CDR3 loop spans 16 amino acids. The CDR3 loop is CASSNPLGLAADTQYF. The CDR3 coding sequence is TGTGCCAGCAGCAACCCCTTAGGACTAGCAGCAGATACGCAGTATTTT.

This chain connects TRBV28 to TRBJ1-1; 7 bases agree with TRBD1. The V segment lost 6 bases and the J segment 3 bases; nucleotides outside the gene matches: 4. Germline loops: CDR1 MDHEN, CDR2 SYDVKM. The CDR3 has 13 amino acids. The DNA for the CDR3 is TGTGCCAGCAGCCCGGGACAGTACACTGAAGCTTTCTTT. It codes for CASSPGQYTEAFF. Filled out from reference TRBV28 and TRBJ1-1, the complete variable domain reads DVKVTQSSRYLVKRTGEKVFLECVQDMDHENMFWYRQDPGLGLRLIYFSYDVKMKEKGDIPEGYSVSREKKERFSLILESASTNQTSMYLCASSPGQYTEAFFGQGTRLTVV.

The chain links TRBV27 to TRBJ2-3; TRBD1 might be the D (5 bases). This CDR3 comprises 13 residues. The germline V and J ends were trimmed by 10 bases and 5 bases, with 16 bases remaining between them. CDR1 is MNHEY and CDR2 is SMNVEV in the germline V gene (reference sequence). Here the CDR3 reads CATPSGLGDTQYF. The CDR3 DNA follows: TGTGCCACCCCTTCAGGGTTGGGAGATACGCAGTATTTT.

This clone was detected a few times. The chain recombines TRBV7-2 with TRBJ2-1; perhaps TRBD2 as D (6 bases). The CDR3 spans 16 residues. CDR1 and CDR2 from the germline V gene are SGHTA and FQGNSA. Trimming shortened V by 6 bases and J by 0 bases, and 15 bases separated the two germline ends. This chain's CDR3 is CASRRDSMSSYNEQFF. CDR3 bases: TGTGCCAGCAGGAGGGACTCCATGAGCTCCTACAATGAGCAGTTCTTC. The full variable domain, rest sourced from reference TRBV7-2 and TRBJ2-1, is GAGVSQSPSNKVTEKGKDVELRCDPISGHTALYWYRQSLGQGLEFLIYFQGNSAPDKSGLPSDRFSAERTGGSVSTLTIQRTQQEDSAVYLCASRRDSMSSYNEQFFGPGTRLTVL.

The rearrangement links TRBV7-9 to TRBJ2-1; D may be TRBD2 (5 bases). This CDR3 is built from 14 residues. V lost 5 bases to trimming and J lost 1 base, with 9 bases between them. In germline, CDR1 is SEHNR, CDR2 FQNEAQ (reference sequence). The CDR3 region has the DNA TGTGCCAGCAGCCCGGGGTTATCCTACAATGAGCAGTTCTTC. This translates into CASSPGLSYNEQFF.

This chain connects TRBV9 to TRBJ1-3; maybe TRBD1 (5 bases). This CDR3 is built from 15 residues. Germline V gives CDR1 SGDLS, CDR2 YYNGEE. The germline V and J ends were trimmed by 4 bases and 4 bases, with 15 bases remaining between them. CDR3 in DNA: TGTGCCAGCAGCCCCGGGGGGGGTATGGGAAACACCATATATTTT. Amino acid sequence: CASSPGGGMGNTIYF.

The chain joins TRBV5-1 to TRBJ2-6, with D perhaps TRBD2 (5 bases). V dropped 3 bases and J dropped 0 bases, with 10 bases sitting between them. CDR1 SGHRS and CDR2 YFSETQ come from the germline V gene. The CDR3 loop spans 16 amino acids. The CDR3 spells CASSWGEASGANVLTF. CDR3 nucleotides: TGCGCCAGCAGCTGGGGAGAAGCCTCTGGGGCCAACGTCCTGACTTTC.

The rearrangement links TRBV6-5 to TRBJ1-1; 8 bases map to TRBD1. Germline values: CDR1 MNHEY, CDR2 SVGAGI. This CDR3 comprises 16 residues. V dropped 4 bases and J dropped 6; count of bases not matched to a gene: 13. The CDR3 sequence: CASSLSNGQGSPEAFF. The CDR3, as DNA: TGTGCCAGCAGTTTGTCGAACGGACAGGGCTCTCCTGAAGCTTTCTTT.

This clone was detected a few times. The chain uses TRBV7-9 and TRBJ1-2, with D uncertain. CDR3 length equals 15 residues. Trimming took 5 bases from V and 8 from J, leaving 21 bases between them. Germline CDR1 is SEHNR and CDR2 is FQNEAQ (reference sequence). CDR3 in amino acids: CASSPDIPPTGGYTF. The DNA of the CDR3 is TGTGCCAGCAGCCCTGACATCCCCCCTACGGGAGGCTACACCTTC.

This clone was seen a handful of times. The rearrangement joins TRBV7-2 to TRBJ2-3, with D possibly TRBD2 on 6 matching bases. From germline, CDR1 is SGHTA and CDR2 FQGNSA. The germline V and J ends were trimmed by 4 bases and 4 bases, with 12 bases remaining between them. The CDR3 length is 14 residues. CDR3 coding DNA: TGTGCCAGCAGCTCAAACAGGAGGGCAGATACGCAGTATTTT. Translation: CASSSNRRADTQYF.

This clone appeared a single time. The CDR3 coding sequence is TGTGCCAGCAGCTTGGAGCTGGACAGGGTTCCGCGGGGGGCCAACGTCCTGACTTTC. This translates into CASSLELDRVPRGANVLTF. J is TRBJ2-6 and V is TRBV5-5; the match to TRBD1 covers 8 bases. Germline V lookup: CDR1 SGHKS, CDR2 YYEKEE (reference sequence). This CDR3 has 19 residues. The V gene end was trimmed by 0 bases and the J gene end by 4 bases; junction bases not matched to a gene: 12.

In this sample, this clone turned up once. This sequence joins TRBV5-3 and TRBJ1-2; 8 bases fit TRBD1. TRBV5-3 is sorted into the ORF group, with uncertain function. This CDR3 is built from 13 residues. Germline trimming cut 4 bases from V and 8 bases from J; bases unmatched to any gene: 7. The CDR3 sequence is CARSPRGRKGYTF. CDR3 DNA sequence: TGTGCCAGAAGCCCCAGGGGGCGCAAGGGCTACACCTTC.

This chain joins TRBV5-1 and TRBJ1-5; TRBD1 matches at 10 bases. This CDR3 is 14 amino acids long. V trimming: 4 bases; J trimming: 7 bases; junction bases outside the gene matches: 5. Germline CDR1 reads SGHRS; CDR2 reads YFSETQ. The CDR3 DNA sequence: TGCGCCAGCAGCCCGACAGGGGGCCCCCAGCCCCAGCATTTT. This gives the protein CASSPTGGPQPQHF.

As DNA, the CDR3 is TGTGCCAGCAGCTTGGAGGTCAGCACAGATACGCAGTATTTT. Translated, it gives CASSLEVSTDTQYF. The chain is built from TRBV7-9 and TRBJ2-3; possibly TRBD2 for D (5 bases). Germline CDR1 is SEHNR and CDR2 is FQNEAQ (reference sequence). The length of the CDR3 is 14 residues. Trimming removed 3 bases at V and 0 bases at J, with 7 bases between.

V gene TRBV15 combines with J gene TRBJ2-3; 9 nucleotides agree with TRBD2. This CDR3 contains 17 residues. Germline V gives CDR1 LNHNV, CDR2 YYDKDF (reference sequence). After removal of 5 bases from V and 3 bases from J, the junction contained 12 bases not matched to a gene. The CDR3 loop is CATSGQASGEWTDTQYF. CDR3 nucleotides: TGTGCCACCAGCGGTCAGGCTAGCGGGGAATGGACAGATACGCAGTATTTT.

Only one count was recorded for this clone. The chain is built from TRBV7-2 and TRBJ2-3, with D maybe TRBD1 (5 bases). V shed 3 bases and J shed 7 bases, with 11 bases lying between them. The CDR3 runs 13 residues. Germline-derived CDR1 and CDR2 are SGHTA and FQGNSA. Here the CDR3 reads CASSLRQLHTQYF. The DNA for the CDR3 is TGTGCCAGCAGCTTGAGACAGTTACATACGCAGTATTTT.

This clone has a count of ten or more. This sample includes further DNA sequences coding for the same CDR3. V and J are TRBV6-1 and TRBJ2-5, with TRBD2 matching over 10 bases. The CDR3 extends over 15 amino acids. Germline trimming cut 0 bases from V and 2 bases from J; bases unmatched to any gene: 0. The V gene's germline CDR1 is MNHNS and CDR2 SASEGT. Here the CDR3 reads CASSEAAGGQETQYF. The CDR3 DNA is TGTGCCAGCAGTGAAGCAGCGGGGGGGCAAGAGACCCAGTACTTC.

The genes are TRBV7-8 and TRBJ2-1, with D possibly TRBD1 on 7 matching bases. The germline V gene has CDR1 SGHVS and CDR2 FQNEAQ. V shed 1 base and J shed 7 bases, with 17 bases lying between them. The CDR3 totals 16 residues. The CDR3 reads CASSLERQGGLNEQFF. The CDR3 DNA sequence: TGTGCCAGCAGCTTAGAACGGCAGGGGGGCCTGAATGAGCAGTTCTTC.